A single sample is the source of the 25 T cell receptor beta chains below, sequenced in a study of radiation and T cells in renal cell carcinoma. Time point meaning: blood 4 weeks post-SBRT, at nephrectomy. Documented treatment: 15 Gy SBRT to primary tumor, nephrectomy 4 weeks later. Profiled with immunoSEQ multiplex PCR; TCRdb holds only in-frame clones, not every one. This sample carries some 150,000 clones, 70% to 90% of them seen once, and the ten largest clones take 17%. The specimen was blood, collected from a patient whose treatment included radiotherapy and nephrectomy. The receptors stem from a woman aged 50 to 60 with renal cell carcinoma.

The V gene is TRBV19, the J gene TRBJ2-3; unclear D gene. CDR1 is LNHDA, CDR2 SQIVND, per germline (reference sequence). The CDR3 length is 14 residues. Trimming left V 5 bases short and J 0 bases short, with 9 bases between. Written as DNA, the CDR3 is TGTGCCAGTAGTTATGGCAGGAGCACAGATACGCAGTATTTT. Translated: CASSYGRSTDTQYF.

The rearrangement uses TRBV29-1 and TRBJ1-2; D possibly corresponds to TRBD1 (6 bases). With 7 bases removed from V and 6 bases from J, the gap between germline ends came to 12 bases. The CDR3 consists of 11 residues. Germline V gene lookup returns CDR1 SQVTM and CDR2 ANQGSEA. The CDR3 DNA sequence: TGCAGCGCATACAGGGTTGATGGCTACACCTTC. Amino acid sequence: CSAYRVDGYTF.

V gene TRBV30 combines with J gene TRBJ1-5; D gene uncertain. The CDR3 contains 14 residues. The germline gives CDR1 GTSNPN, CDR2 SVGIG (reference sequence). The germline V and J ends were trimmed by 0 bases and 6 bases, with 12 bases remaining between them. The CDR3 DNA sequence: TGTGCCTGGAGTGTACCATCCCGGGGTCAGCCCCAGCATTTT. Residues: CAWSVPSRGQPQHF.

V gene TRBV5-4 combines with J gene TRBJ1-1; 9 positions match TRBD1. The CDR3 sequence is 15 residues long. V lost 4 bases to trimming and J lost 1 base; unmatched junction nucleotides: 5. CDR1 is SGHNT and CDR2 is YYREEE in the germline V gene (reference sequence). The CDR3 loop is CASSPGTGRNTEAFF. The DNA for the CDR3 is TGTGCCAGCAGCCCTGGGACAGGGCGGAACACTGAAGCTTTCTTT. Complete variable domain (other parts from reference TRBV5-4 and TRBJ1-1): ETGVTQSPTHLIKTRGQQVTLRCSSQSGHNTVSWYQQALGQGPQFIFQYYREEENGRGNFPPRFSGLQFPNYSSELNVNALELDDSALYLCASSPGTGRNTEAFFGQGTRLTVV.

The chain couples TRBV7-9 to TRBJ1-1; TRBD1 might be the D (5 bases). The germline V and J ends were trimmed by 6 bases and 8 bases, with 16 bases remaining between them. This CDR3 spans 13 amino acids. Germline V lookup: CDR1 SEHNR, CDR2 FQNEAQ (reference sequence). CDR3 in amino acids: CASSQSQGSEAFF. The CDR3 nucleotides read TGTGCCAGCAGTCAAAGCCAGGGCTCCGAAGCTTTCTTT.

The chain recombines TRBV19 with TRBJ2-7, with D uncertain. Trimming removed 5 bases from V and 5 bases from J, with 16 bases in between. CDR1 LNHDA and CDR2 SQIVND come from the germline V gene (reference sequence). The CDR3 consists of 14 residues. The CDR3 nucleotides are TGTGCCAGTAGTCTGGGAAGGTTCGATCACGAGCAGTACTTC. Its protein is CASSLGRFDHEQYF.

V is TRBV7-8 and J is TRBJ2-7, with TRBD1 as a possible D gene (5 bases). Germline-derived CDR1 and CDR2 are SGHVS and FQNEAQ. This CDR3 has 14 residues. V dropped 3 bases and J dropped 4 bases, with 13 bases sitting between them. The CDR3 sequence: CASSLQGQIYEQYF. DNA of the CDR3: TGTGCCAGCAGCTTGCAGGGTCAAATTTACGAGCAGTACTTC.

This clone has a handful of counts. This chain uses TRBV5-1 with TRBJ1-5, with TRBD1 matching 7 bases. This CDR3 region has 15 residues. Germline CDR1 is SGHRS and CDR2 is YFSETQ. V shed 4 bases, J shed 2 bases, and the junction held 6 bases outside the gene matches. CDR3: CASSPDQGGNQPQHF. CDR3 coding DNA: TGCGCCAGCAGCCCTGACCAGGGGGGCAATCAGCCCCAGCATTTT.

In its sample, this clone was seen once. The chain combines TRBV15 with TRBJ1-2, with 10 bases fitting TRBD1. Trimming at V came to 6 bases and at J to 4 bases, leaving 8 bases not matched to a gene. There are 15 residues in the CDR3. Per germline, CDR1 LNHNV and CDR2 YYDKDF (reference sequence). The CDR3: CATRQGTGVAYGYTF. The CDR3 DNA reads TGTGCCACCAGGCAGGGGACAGGGGTTGCCTATGGCTACACCTTC.

V and J are TRBV7-2 and TRBJ2-5, with D possibly matching TRBD1 (5 bases). CDR1 is SGHTA and CDR2 is FQGNSA in the germline V gene. CDR3 length equals 13 residues. V was clipped by 6 bases and J by 8 bases, with 16 bases between them. CDR3 residues: CASRSGIRETQYF. The CDR3 DNA follows: TGTGCCAGCAGGTCAGGGATAAGAGAAACCCAGTACTTC.

The J gene is TRBJ2-4, the V gene TRBV7-2, with D perhaps TRBD1 (7 bases). The CDR3 contains 16 residues. V dropped 5 bases and J dropped 0 bases, with 14 bases sitting between them. Looked up from germline, CDR1 is SGHTA and CDR2 is FQGNSA. CDR3: CASSRGDSLAKNIQYF. The CDR3 DNA follows: TGTGCCAGCAGCCGCGGGGACAGCCTAGCCAAAAACATTCAGTACTTC.

This rearrangement joins TRBV27 to TRBJ1-5; D is uncertain. CDR3 length equals 15 residues. Germline values: CDR1 MNHEY, CDR2 SMNVEV (reference sequence). Trimming stripped 1 base from V and 0 bases from J, with 7 bases between. DNA of the CDR3: TGTGCCAGCAGTTTATGGTCTGATAGCAATCAGCCCCAGCATTTT. The encoded protein is CASSLWSDSNQPQHF.

The V and J genes are TRBV11-3 and TRBJ2-1; 12 bases line up with TRBD2. The CDR3 extends over 16 amino acids. V lost 3 bases to trimming and J lost 5 bases; unmatched junction nucleotides: 5. The germline V gene has CDR1 SGHNT and CDR2 YENEEA. The CDR3 loop is CASSFSSGGVNNEQFF. The DNA of the CDR3 is TGTGCCAGCAGCTTTTCTAGCGGGGGGGTAAACAATGAGCAGTTCTTC. Full variable domain (rest looked up from reference TRBV11-3 and TRBJ2-1): EAGVVQSPRYKIIEKKQPVAFWCNPISGHNTLYWYLQNLGQGPELLIRYENEEAVDDSQLPKDRFSAERLKGVDSTLKIQPAELGDSAVYLCASSFSSGGVNNEQFFGPGTRLTVL.

J is TRBJ2-1 and V is TRBV4-3, with D hard to call. Germline CDR1 and CDR2: LGHNA and YSLEER. Trimming removed 5 bases from V and 4 bases from J, with 15 bases in between. The CDR3 runs to 15 residues. The CDR3 spells CASSSVGGNYNEQFF. CDR3 sequence (DNA): TGCGCCAGCAGCTCCGTGGGCGGAAATTACAATGAGCAGTTCTTC.

The rearrangement links TRBV2 to TRBJ2-3, with 9 bases identical to TRBD2. CDR1 SNHLY and CDR2 FYNNEI come from the germline V gene. The trim removed 8 bases at V and 0 bases at J, leaving 9 bases unmatched. The CDR3 contains 16 residues. The CDR3 DNA follows: TGTGCCAGCCGAATAGCGGGGGATCTTAGCACAGATACGCAGTATTTT. This encodes CASRIAGDLSTDTQYF.

The rearrangement links TRBV6-1 to TRBJ1-3, with unresolved D. Germline lookup yields CDR1 MNHNS and CDR2 SASEGT. The CDR3 extends over 14 amino acids. Trimming removed 7 bases at V and 4 bases at J, with 14 bases between. DNA for the CDR3: TGTGCCAGCATCGAGTTCCTAGCAGGAAACACCATATATTTT. As protein: CASIEFLAGNTIYF.

The rearrangement joins TRBV28 to TRBJ2-7; 7 nucleotides align to TRBD2. Germline V CDR1 and CDR2: MDHEN, SYDVKM. This CDR3 comprises 15 residues. The V and J ends lost 5 bases and 4 bases, in that order; junction bases with no gene match: 11. CDR3 amino acids: CASSNPGTTGYEQYF. CDR3 nucleotide sequence: TGTGCCAGCAGTAATCCCGGGACTACCGGATACGAGCAGTACTTC.

The gene calls are TRBV9 and TRBJ2-2; 8 positions match TRBD1. The V segment lost 2 bases and the J segment 10 bases; nucleotides outside the gene matches: 10. CDR3 size: 15 residues. The germline V gene encodes CDR1 SGDLS and CDR2 YYNGEE. CDR3 region: CASSVPTGEAEELFF. The CDR3 DNA reads TGTGCCAGCAGCGTTCCGACAGGGGAGGCGGAGGAGCTGTTTTTT.

The rearrangement joins TRBV7-8 to TRBJ1-6, with 7 positions matching TRBD1. This CDR3 spans 15 amino acids. Germline V gene lookup returns CDR1 SGHVS and CDR2 FQNEAQ. With 4 bases clipped from V and 10 bases from J, the junction kept 10 bases outside the gene matches. CDR3 amino acids: CASSSTDRADSPLHF. Here the CDR3 DNA reads TGTGCCAGCAGCTCTACCGACAGGGCGGACTCACCCCTCCACTTT.

The rearrangement uses TRBV4-3 and TRBJ2-1; a possible D gene is TRBD2 (6 bases). V was trimmed by 1 base and J by 0 bases, leaving 16 bases between them. The length of the CDR3 is 18 residues. CDR1 LGHNA and CDR2 YSLEER come from the germline V gene. The DNA for the CDR3 is TGCGCCAGCAGCCAAGTCGACCCCCGGGGGAGCTCCTACAATGAGCAGTTCTTC. Residues: CASSQVDPRGSSYNEQFF.

CDR3 sequence: CAISDPSGLAGDQETQYF. CDR3 bases: TGTGCCATCAGTGATCCCTCTGGACTAGCGGGAGATCAAGAGACCCAGTACTTC. The genes are TRBV10-3 and TRBJ2-5; 13 positions match TRBD2. Germline trimming cut 3 bases from V and 2 bases from J; bases unmatched to any gene: 9. CDR3 length: 18 amino acids. Germline V gene lookup returns CDR1 ENHRY and CDR2 SYGVKD.

On this clone: Sequence at one end of the junction differs from germline and may be a read error. The genes are TRBV7-8 and TRBJ2-3, with 16 bases matching TRBD2. This CDR3 contains 20 residues. The germline V gene has CDR1 SGHVS and CDR2 FQNEAQ. DNA for the CDR3: TGTGCAAGCAGCTTAGCGAGGGGACTAGCGGGGGGGCCGACCACAGATACGCAGTATTTT. It specifies CASSLARGLAGGPTTDTQYF. Filled out from reference TRBV7-8 and TRBJ2-3, the complete variable domain reads GAGVSQSPRYKVAKRGQDVALRCDPISGHVSLFWYQQALGQGPEFLTYFQNEAQLDKSGLPSDRFFAERPEGSVSTLKIQRTQQEDSAVYLCASSLARGLAGGPTTDTQYFGPGTRLTVL.

The chain uses TRBV9 and TRBJ1-3, with TRBD1 matching 8 bases. CDR3 length: 16 residues. CDR1 and CDR2 (germline): SGDLS, YYNGEE. Unmatched junction bases numbered 4, after V lost 0 bases and J lost 2 bases. CDR3 nucleotides: TGTGCCAGCAGCGTAGCTCTGGACAGGGCTGGAAACACCATATATTTT. Protein: CASSVALDRAGNTIYF.

The CDR3 loop reads CASSQGATGLKEAFF. As DNA, the CDR3 is TGCGCCAGCAGCCAAGGGGCTACGGGATTAAAAGAAGCTTTCTTT. The gene calls are TRBV4-1 and TRBJ1-1; no clear D gene. CDR3 size: 15 residues. The germline V gene encodes CDR1 MGHRA and CDR2 YSYEKL. The V gene lost 1 base and the J gene lost 8 bases, with 17 bases spanning the gap.

CDR3 region: CAWSSTGAGNSPLHF. CDR3 coding DNA: TGTGCCTGGAGCTCCACCGGAGCCGGGAATTCACCCCTCCACTTT. The V call is TRBV30, the J call TRBJ1-6; D uncertain. The germline V gene has CDR1 GTSNPN and CDR2 SVGIG (reference sequence). CDR3 length: 15 amino acids. V lost 3 bases, J lost 7 bases, and 16 bases lay in between.